The 28 T cell receptor beta chains in this list originate from one sample, sequenced in a study of a mutant IDH1 vaccine in newly diagnosed glioma (dated by TCRdb to the early 2020s). These TCRs are of unknown antigen specificity. Libraries were prepared through the immunoSEQ multiplex PCR assay. TCRdb took over this immuneACCESS table, retaining in-frame rearrangements with V and J assigned. Such tables are incomplete; in checked studies, under half of the missing clones stem from an unresolved V gene, and the remainder is unexplained. A total of some 60,000 clones appear in this sample, under 85% of them only once. The ten biggest clones cover 3.6% of the sample. The time point label corresponds to: week 11, during vaccination. A 20-mer mutant IDH1 peptide at 300 micrograms in Montanide made up each vaccine dose, which was injected subcutaneously together with topical imiquimod. The sequencing here drew on PBMCs, taken from a glioma patient whose treatment included an IDH1 peptide vaccine. Every receptor here comes from a man under 40 with glioma.

The gene calls are TRBV5-1 and TRBJ2-5; TRBD2 might be the D (5 bases). The CDR3 consists of 16 residues. Trimming pared 2 bases from V and 4 bases from J, leaving 18 bases between. Germline V gene data show CDR1 as SGHRS and CDR2 as YFSETQ. The CDR3 loop reads CASSLALGPGSETQYF. In nucleotides, the CDR3 is TGCGCCAGCAGCTTAGCTCTTGGTCCGGGGTCAGAGACCCAGTACTTC.

CDR3 sequence (DNA): TGTGCCAGCAGCCGAGGGGGGAGGGCTGAAGCTTTCTTT. It specifies CASSRGGRAEAFF. V is TRBV11-3 and J is TRBJ1-1, with a possible D match to TRBD1 (6 bases). From germline, CDR1 is SGHNT and CDR2 YENEEA. This CDR3 spans 13 amino acids. V was shortened by 5 bases and J by 6 bases, with 13 bases between the two germline ends.

This clone has more than one count but fewer than ten. This chain connects TRBV7-9 to TRBJ1-2, with a possible D match to TRBD1 (6 bases). Germline-derived CDR1 and CDR2 are SEHNR and FQNEAQ (reference sequence). This CDR3 has 15 residues. Trimming stripped 5 bases from V and 2 bases from J, with 15 bases between. CDR3 protein: CASSQARGLNYGYTF. In DNA, the CDR3 is TGTGCCAGCAGCCAGGCCCGGGGGCTAAACTATGGCTACACCTTC.

This chain uses TRBV7-9 with TRBJ2-3, with 9 bases lining up with TRBD1. V dropped 4 bases and J dropped 9; count of bases not matched to a gene: 17. From germline, CDR1 is SEHNR and CDR2 FQNEAQ (reference sequence). The CDR3 length is 17 residues. CDR3 sequence (DNA): TGTGCCAGCAGCTGGGCCCCTACCGGGACAGGGATACAGACGCAGTATTTT. Amino acids: CASSWAPTGTGIQTQYF.

The chain couples TRBV6-4 to TRBJ2-6, with 8 bases aligning to TRBD2. Germline CDR1 MRHNA, CDR2 SNTAGT. This CDR3 region has 20 residues. Germline trimming cut 8 bases from V and 4 bases from J; bases unmatched to any gene: 22. The CDR3 sequence is CASGLLWEAGDSGGANVLTF. CDR3 sequence (DNA): TGTGCCAGCGGTCTTTTGTGGGAAGCGGGAGATTCTGGGGGGGCCAACGTCCTGACTTTC.

This clone was seen only once. The chain has TRBV9 and TRBJ2-7; D unclear. The CDR3 length is 15 residues. V shed 0 bases and J shed 6 bases, with 16 bases lying between them. From germline, CDR1 is SGDLS and CDR2 YYNGEE. The CDR3 spells CASSVGFLFTSEQYF. In DNA, the CDR3 is TGTGCCAGCAGCGTAGGTTTCTTATTCACGAGCGAGCAGTACTTC.

V usage is TRBV9 and J usage is TRBJ1-1; 10 positions match TRBD1. V was clipped by 3 bases and J by 5 bases; unmatched bases: 4. Germline assignment: CDR1 SGDLS and CDR2 YYNGEE. The CDR3 runs 14 residues. The CDR3 sequence: CASSATGGGTEAFF. In DNA, the CDR3 is TGTGCCAGCAGCGCGACAGGGGGCGGAACTGAAGCTTTCTTT.

V usage is TRBV7-2 and J usage is TRBJ1-5; D ambiguous. Trimming stripped 0 bases from V and 7 bases from J, with 4 bases between. This CDR3 region has 12 residues. Germline CDR1 SGHTA, CDR2 FQGNSA. CDR3 DNA sequence: TGTGCCAGCAGCTTAGCGTCCCAGCCCCAGCATTTT. Translation gives CASSLASQPQHF.

The chain joins TRBV5-3 to TRBJ1-4; TRBD1 matches 7 bases. TRBV5-3 is an open reading frame whose function is uncertain. Trimming at V came to 3 bases and at J to 8 bases, leaving 7 bases not matched to a gene. The CDR3 covers 14 residues. The CDR3 here is CARSSTGEKEKLFF. The CDR3 DNA sequence: TGTGCCAGAAGCTCCACAGGGGAAAAAGAAAAACTGTTTTTT.

CDR3 loop: CARSPGGQGDTGELFF. CDR3 DNA: TGTGCCAGAAGCCCGGGGGGGCAGGGAGACACCGGGGAGCTGTTTTTT. The chain uses TRBV5-3 and TRBJ2-2, with 8 bases aligning to TRBD2. TRBV5-3 is reported as an ORF; its role is uncertain. The CDR3 sequence is 16 residues long. V dropped 4 bases and J dropped 3; count of bases not matched to a gene: 8.

V usage is TRBV28 and J usage is TRBJ2-7; D might be TRBD1 (5 bases). Germline V gene data show CDR1 as MDHEN and CDR2 as SYDVKM. The CDR3 sequence is 14 residues long. Trimming removed 2 bases from V and 5 bases from J, with 13 bases in between. The CDR3 sequence is CASSLIRAADEQYF. In DNA, the CDR3 is TGTGCCAGCAGTTTAATCAGGGCCGCCGACGAGCAGTACTTC.

This chain links TRBV9 with TRBJ1-2; TRBD1 matches at 9 bases. From germline, CDR1 is SGDLS and CDR2 YYNGEE. Unmatched junction bases numbered 1, after V lost 6 bases and J lost 4 bases. This CDR3 is 12 amino acids long. The CDR3 DNA reads as TGTGCCAGCAAGACAGGGGGCTATGGCTACACCTTC. Its protein product is CASKTGGYGYTF.

The DNA of the CDR3 is TGTGCCAGCAGCGTAGGAGGACCCCAGGAAGATACGCAGTATTTT. Translated: CASSVGGPQEDTQYF. The chain employs TRBV9 and TRBJ2-3; no firm D call. The germline CDR1 and CDR2 sequences are SGDLS and YYNGEE. This CDR3 is 15 amino acids long. The V end was cut by 0 bases, the J end by 5 bases, with 13 bases between.

Details on this clone: Other DNA sequences in the sample encode the same CDR3. V is TRBV7-9 and J is TRBJ1-2; 7 bases map to TRBD1. V shed 5 bases and J 5 bases; nucleotides not matched to a gene: 2. Germline values: CDR1 SEHNR, CDR2 FQNEAQ (reference sequence). There are 12 residues in the CDR3. CDR3 region: CASSNRGYGYTF. DNA of the CDR3: TGTGCCAGCAGCAACAGGGGTTATGGCTACACCTTC.

This chain joins TRBV18 and TRBJ1-5; D not certain. CDR1 is KGHSH and CDR2 is LQKENI in the germline V gene. There are 15 residues in the CDR3. Trimming removed 6 bases at V and 9 bases at J, with 21 bases between. CDR3 DNA: TGTGCCAGCTCGGAGGGTCCTTCTGAAACCGGGCCCCAGCATTTT. Encoded protein: CASSEGPSETGPQHF. Using reference TRBV18 and TRBJ1-5 for the parts outside the CDR3, the full variable domain is NAGVMQNPRHLVRRRGQEARLRCSPMKGHSHVYWYRQLPEEGLKFMVYLQKENIIDESGMPKERFSAEFPKEGPSILRIQQVVRGDSAAYFCASSEGPSETGPQHFGDGTRLSIL.

The rearrangement joins TRBV27 to TRBJ1-1, with D possibly being TRBD1 (5 bases). The CDR3 covers 14 residues. Germline CDR1 MNHEY, CDR2 SMNVEV (reference sequence). V was cut by 8 bases and J by 6 bases, with 19 bases left in between. The CDR3 loop is CASEVRGIKPEAFF. The CDR3 DNA follows: TGTGCCAGCGAAGTGCGGGGGATCAAGCCTGAAGCTTTCTTT.

The CDR3 DNA follows: TGCGCCGCCGAAGGGACTAGCGGAACGAACACCGGGGAGCTGTTTTTT. Translating it yields CAAEGTSGTNTGELFF. V is TRBV10-1 and J is TRBJ2-2; 11 nucleotides agree with TRBD2. The CDR3 extends over 16 amino acids. V dropped 11 bases and J dropped 0; count of bases not matched to a gene: 8. Germline CDR1 and CDR2: WNHNN and SYGVQD (reference sequence).

The chain is built from TRBV4-3 and TRBJ2-3, with no clear D. Between the trimmed V and J ends, which lost 0 bases and 9 bases, there was a span of 28 bases. The CDR3 is 19 amino acids. CDR1 and CDR2 (germline): LGHNA, YSLEER. Here the CDR3 reads CASSQDPSQSRIRQGTQYF. Written as DNA, the CDR3 is TGCGCCAGCAGCCAAGATCCCAGCCAGTCAAGGATCCGTCAAGGAACGCAGTATTTT.

The chain combines TRBV6-6 with TRBJ1-1; D remains unclear. V was pared by 6 bases and J by 3 bases, with 8 bases between. Germline assignment: CDR1 MNHNY and CDR2 SVGAGI (reference sequence). This CDR3 has 12 amino acids. The CDR3, as DNA: TGTGCCAGCAGAGGTGGGTACACTGAAGCTTTCTTT. Protein product: CASRGGYTEAFF.

The V and J genes are TRBV2 and TRBJ2-7; D is uncertain. The length of the CDR3 is 12 residues. V was cut by 6 bases and J by 2 bases, with 8 bases left in between. Germline CDR1 reads SNHLY; CDR2 reads FYNNEI. In DNA form, the CDR3 reads TGTGCCAGCAGAACGGGTCCCTACGAGCAGTACTTC. Its protein product is CASRTGPYEQYF.

This clone was seen only once. The chain recombines TRBV30 with TRBJ2-7; 8 bases line up with TRBD2. The V gene's germline CDR1 is GTSNPN and CDR2 SVGIG (reference sequence). The CDR3 is made up of 16 amino acids. V lost 0 bases, J lost 0 bases, and 7 bases stayed unmatched. CDR3: CAWSVARLAFSYEQYF. The CDR3 DNA sequence: TGTGCCTGGAGTGTAGCCAGACTAGCGTTCTCCTACGAGCAGTACTTC.

This chain connects TRBV29-1 to TRBJ1-1, with D possibly matching TRBD1 (5 bases). The germline V gene has CDR1 SQVTM and CDR2 ANQGSEA. The V and J ends lost 3 bases and 7 bases respectively, with 21 bases between them. CDR3 length: 15 residues. CDR3 region: CSVEGGLGVWDEAFF. As DNA, the CDR3 is TGCAGCGTTGAGGGCGGGTTGGGGGTCTGGGATGAAGCTTTCTTT. Full variable domain (missing parts from reference TRBV29-1 and TRBJ1-1): SAVISQKPSRDICQRGTSLTIQCQVDSQVTMMFWYRQQPGQSLTLIATANQGSEATYESGFVIDKFPISRPNLTFSTLTVSNMSPEDSSIYLCSVEGGLGVWDEAFFGQGTRLTVV.

The count of this clone is one. The genes are TRBV7-3 and TRBJ2-7; TRBD1 agrees at 8 bases. The CDR3 loop spans 13 amino acids. The germline CDR1 and CDR2 sequences are SGHTA and FQGTGA. Germline trimming cut 4 bases from V and 5 bases from J; bases unmatched to any gene: 4. The CDR3 reads CASSSGQGNEQYF. CDR3 nucleotide sequence: TGTGCCAGCAGCTCCGGACAGGGAAACGAGCAGTACTTC.

The chain carries TRBV27 and TRBJ2-6; maybe TRBD2 (5 bases). V lost 6 bases and J lost 13, with 16 bases in between. The CDR3 runs to 13 residues. Per the germline V gene, CDR1 is MNHEY and CDR2 is SMNVEV (reference sequence). In DNA, the CDR3 is TGTGCCAGCAGCCCTCCCCTCGGGGTTGTCCTGACTTTC. Encoded protein: CASSPPLGVVLTF. Together with reference TRBV27 and TRBJ2-6, the CDR3 gives the full variable domain: EAQVTQNPRYLITVTGKKLTVTCSQNMNHEYMSWYRQDPGLGLRQIYYSMNVEVTDKGDVPEGYKVSRKEKRNFPLILESPSPNQTSLYFCASSPPLGVVLTFGAGSRLTVL.

DNA of the CDR3: TGCAGTGCTTCCCCGCGGTATACGCAGTATTTT. It codes for CSASPRYTQYF. The chain carries TRBV20-1 and TRBJ2-3, with D unresolved. Germline CDR1 is DFQATT and CDR2 is SNEGSKA (reference sequence). The CDR3 is made up of 11 amino acids. V lost 5 bases to trimming and J lost 7 bases, with 10 bases between them.

Details on this clone: One junction end disagrees with the germline gene, perhaps due to a read error. In the same sample, other DNA sequences code for this CDR3. The gene calls are TRBV5-6 and TRBJ2-3; TRBD1 matches at 10 bases. Per the germline V gene, CDR1 is SGHDT and CDR2 is YYEEEE. The CDR3 is 17 residues long. CDR3: CASSLTAGTGARDTQYF. In DNA form, the CDR3 reads TGTGCCAGCAGCCTGACCGCCGGGACAGGGGCTCGGGATACGCAATATTTT.

The rearrangement links TRBV7-2 to TRBJ1-2; 10 nucleotides align to TRBD1. J lost 5 bases, V lost 0 bases, and 0 bases had no gene match. In germline, CDR1 is SGHTA, CDR2 FQGNSA. The CDR3 extends over 14 amino acids. The CDR3 region is CASSLAGQGYGYTF. CDR3 in DNA: TGTGCCAGCAGCTTAGCGGGACAGGGGTATGGCTACACCTTC.

The J gene is TRBJ1-2, the V gene TRBV19; D not resolved. Per germline, CDR1 LNHDA and CDR2 SQIVND (reference sequence). V was cut by 1 base and J by 3 bases, with 6 bases left in between. CDR3 length: 13 amino acids. The CDR3, as DNA: TGTGCCAGTAGTATAGCCCGTGACTATGGCTACACCTTC. Protein product: CASSIARDYGYTF.